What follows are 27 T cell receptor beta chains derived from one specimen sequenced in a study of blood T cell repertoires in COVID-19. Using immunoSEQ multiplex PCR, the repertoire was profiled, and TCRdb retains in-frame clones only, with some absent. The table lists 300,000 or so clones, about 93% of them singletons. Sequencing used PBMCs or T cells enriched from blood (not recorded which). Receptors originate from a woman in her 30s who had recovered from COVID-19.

This CDR3 reads CASMTGSGANVLTF. For the CDR3, the DNA is TGTGCCAGCATGACGGGCTCTGGGGCCAACGTCCTGACTTTC. The chain carries TRBV28 and TRBJ2-6; D remains ambiguous. V lost 7 bases to trimming and J lost 0 bases, with 7 bases between them. This CDR3 has 14 amino acids. Germline values: CDR1 MDHEN, CDR2 SYDVKM.

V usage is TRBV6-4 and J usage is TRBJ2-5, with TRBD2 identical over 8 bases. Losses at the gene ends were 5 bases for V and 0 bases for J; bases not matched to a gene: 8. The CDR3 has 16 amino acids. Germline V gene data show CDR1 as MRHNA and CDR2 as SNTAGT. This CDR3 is CASSLPSGRYQETQYF. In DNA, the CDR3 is TGTGCCAGCAGTTTGCCTAGCGGGCGGTACCAAGAGACCCAGTACTTC.

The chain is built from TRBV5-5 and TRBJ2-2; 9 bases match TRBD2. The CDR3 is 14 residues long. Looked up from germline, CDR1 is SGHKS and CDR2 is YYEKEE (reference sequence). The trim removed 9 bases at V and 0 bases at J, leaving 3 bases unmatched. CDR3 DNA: TGTGCCACTTCTAGCGGGGCGAACACCGGGGAGCTGTTTTTT. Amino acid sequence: CATSSGANTGELFF. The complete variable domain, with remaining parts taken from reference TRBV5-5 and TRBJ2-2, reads DAGVTQSPTHLIKTRGQQVTLRCSPISGHKSVSWYQQVLGQGPQFIFQYYEKEERGRGNFPDRFSARQFPNYSSELNVNALLLGDSALYLCATSSGANTGELFFGEGSRLTVL.

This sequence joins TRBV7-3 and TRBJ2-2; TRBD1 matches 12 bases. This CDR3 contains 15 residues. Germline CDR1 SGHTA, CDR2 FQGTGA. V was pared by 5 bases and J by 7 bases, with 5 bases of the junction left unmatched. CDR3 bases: TGTGCCAGCAGCGGGGACAGGGGGCGTTACGGGGAGCTGTTTTTT. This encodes CASSGDRGRYGELFF.

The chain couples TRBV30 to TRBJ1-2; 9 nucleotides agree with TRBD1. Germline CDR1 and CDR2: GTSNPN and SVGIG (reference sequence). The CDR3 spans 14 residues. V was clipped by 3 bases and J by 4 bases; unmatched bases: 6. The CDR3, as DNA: TGTGCCTGGAGCGGGACAGGGCAACTCTATGGCTACACCTTC. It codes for CAWSGTGQLYGYTF.

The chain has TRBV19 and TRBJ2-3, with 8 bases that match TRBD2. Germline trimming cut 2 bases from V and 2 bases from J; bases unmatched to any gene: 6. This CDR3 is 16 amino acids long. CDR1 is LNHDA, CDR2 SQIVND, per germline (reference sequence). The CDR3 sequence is CASSILAGWATDTQYF. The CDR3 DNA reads TGTGCCAGTAGTATACTAGCGGGTTGGGCCACAGATACGCAGTATTTT. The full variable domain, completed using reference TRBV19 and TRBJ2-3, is DGGITQSPKYLFRKEGQNVTLSCEQNLNHDAMYWYRQDPGQGLRLIYYSQIVNDFQKGDIAEGYSVSREKKESFPLTVTSAQKNPTAFYLCASSILAGWATDTQYFGPGTRLTVL.

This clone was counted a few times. CDR3 residues: CASSQLLNRVTGLNTQYF. CDR3 nucleotide sequence: TGTGCCAGCAGCCAGCTTTTAAACAGGGTTACGGGGTTGAATACGCAGTATTTT. The J gene is TRBJ2-3, the V gene TRBV3-1 (or the pseudogene TRBV3-2), with D possibly being TRBD1 (6 bases). The length of the CDR3 is 18 residues. Germline CDR1 is LGHDT and CDR2 is YNNKEL (reference sequence). V was pared by 3 bases and J by 7 bases, with 26 bases between.

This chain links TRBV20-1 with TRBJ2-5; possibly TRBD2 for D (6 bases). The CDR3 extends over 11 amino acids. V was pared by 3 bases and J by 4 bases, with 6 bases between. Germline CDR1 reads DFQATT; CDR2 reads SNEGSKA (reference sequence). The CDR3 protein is CSASGRETQYF. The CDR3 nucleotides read TGCAGTGCTAGCGGGAGAGAGACCCAGTACTTC.

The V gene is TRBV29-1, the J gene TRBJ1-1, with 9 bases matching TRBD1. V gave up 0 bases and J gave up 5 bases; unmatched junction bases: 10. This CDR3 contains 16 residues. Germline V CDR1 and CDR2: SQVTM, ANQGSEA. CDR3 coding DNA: TGCAGCGTTGAAGACCGCGGGACAGGGCTCGGGACTGAAGCTTTCTTT. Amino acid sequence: CSVEDRGTGLGTEAFF.

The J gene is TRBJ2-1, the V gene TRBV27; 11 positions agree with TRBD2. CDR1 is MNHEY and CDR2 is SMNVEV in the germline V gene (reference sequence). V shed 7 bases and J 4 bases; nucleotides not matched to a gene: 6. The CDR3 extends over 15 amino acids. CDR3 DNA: TGTGCCAGCAAATTCGGGACTAGCGGATACAATGAGCAGTTCTTC. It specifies CASKFGTSGYNEQFF.

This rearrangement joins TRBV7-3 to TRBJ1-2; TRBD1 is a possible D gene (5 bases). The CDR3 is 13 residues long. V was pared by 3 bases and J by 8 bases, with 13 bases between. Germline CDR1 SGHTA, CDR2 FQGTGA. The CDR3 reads CASSFNGGRGYTF. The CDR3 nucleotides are TGTGCCAGCAGCTTTAACGGGGGAAGAGGCTACACCTTC.

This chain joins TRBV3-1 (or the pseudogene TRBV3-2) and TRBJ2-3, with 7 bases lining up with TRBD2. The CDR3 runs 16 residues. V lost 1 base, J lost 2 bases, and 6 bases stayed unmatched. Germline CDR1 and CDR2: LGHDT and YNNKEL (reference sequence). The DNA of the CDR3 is TGTGCCAGCAGCCAAGTGCAACGGGAGGTCACAGATACGCAGTATTTT. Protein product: CASSQVQREVTDTQYF.

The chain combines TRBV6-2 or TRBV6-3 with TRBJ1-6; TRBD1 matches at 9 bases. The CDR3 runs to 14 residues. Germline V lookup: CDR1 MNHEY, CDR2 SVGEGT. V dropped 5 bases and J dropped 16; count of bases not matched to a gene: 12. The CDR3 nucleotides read TGTGCCAGCAGTGTCCCGGGACAGGGTTTGCGTCTCCACTTT. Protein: CASSVPGQGLRLHF.

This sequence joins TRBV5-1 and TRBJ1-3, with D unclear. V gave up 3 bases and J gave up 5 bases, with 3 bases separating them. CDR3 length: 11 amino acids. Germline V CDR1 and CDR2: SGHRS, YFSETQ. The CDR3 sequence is CASSSRNTIYF. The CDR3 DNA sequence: TGCGCCAGCAGCTCCAGAAACACCATATATTTT.

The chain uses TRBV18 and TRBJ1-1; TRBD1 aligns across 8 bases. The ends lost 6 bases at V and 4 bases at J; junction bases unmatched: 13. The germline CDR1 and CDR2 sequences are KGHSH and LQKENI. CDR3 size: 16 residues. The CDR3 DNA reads TGTGCCAGCTCTCGTCCCGGGACAGGATCCGGCACTGAAGCTTTCTTT. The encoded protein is CASSRPGTGSGTEAFF.

The CDR3 nucleotides are TGTGCCAGCGCCCCGACAGGGGGGAACACTGAAGCTTTCTTT. This translates into CASAPTGGNTEAFF. This rearrangement joins TRBV25-1 to TRBJ1-1, with 9 bases matching TRBD1. CDR3 length: 14 residues. V lost 8 bases and J lost 1; bases outside the gene matches: 5. Per germline, CDR1 MGHDK and CDR2 SYGVNS.

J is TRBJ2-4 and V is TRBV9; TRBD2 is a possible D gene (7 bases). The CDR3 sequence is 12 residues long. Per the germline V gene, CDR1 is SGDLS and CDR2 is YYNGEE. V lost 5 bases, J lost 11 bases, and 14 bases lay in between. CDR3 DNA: TGTGCCAGCAGGGGGGCTAGCGGCTTTCAGTACTTC. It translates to CASRGASGFQYF.

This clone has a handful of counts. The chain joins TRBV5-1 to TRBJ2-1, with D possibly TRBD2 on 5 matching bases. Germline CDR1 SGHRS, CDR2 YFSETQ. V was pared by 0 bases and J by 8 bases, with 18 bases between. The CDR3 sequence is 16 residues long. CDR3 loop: CASSLVARQLSDEQFF. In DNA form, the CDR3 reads TGCGCCAGCAGCTTGGTAGCGAGGCAGCTTTCGGATGAGCAGTTCTTC.

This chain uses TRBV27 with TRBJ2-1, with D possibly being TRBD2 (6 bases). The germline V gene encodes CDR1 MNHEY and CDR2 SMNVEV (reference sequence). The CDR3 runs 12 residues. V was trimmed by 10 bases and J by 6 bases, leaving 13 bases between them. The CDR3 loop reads CATGVGGNEQFF. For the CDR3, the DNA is TGTGCCACCGGCGTCGGGGGCAATGAGCAGTTCTTC.

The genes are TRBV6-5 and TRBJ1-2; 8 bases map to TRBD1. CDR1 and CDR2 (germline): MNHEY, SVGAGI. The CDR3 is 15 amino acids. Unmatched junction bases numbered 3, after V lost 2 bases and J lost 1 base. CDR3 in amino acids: CASSYGTGLNYGYTF. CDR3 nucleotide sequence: TGTGCCAGCAGTTACGGGACAGGCCTTAACTATGGCTACACCTTC.

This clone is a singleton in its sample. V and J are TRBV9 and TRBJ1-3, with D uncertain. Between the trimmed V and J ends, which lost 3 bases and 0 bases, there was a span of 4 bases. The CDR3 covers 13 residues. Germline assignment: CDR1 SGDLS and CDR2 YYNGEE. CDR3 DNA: TGTGCCAGCAGCGCTTTCTCTGGAAACACCATATATTTT. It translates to CASSAFSGNTIYF.

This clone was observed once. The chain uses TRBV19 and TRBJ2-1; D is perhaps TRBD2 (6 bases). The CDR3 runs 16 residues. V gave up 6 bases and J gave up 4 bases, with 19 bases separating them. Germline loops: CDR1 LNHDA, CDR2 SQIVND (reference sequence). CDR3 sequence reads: CASSKLSGWGYNEQFF. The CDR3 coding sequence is TGTGCCAGTAGCAAATTGAGCGGGTGGGGATACAATGAGCAGTTCTTC.

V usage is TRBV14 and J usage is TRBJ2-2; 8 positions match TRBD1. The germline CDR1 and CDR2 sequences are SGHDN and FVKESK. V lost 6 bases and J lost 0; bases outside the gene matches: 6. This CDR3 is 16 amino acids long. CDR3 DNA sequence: TGTGCCAGCAGTCATGGACAGGGAACGAACACCGGGGAGCTGTTTTTT. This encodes CASSHGQGTNTGELFF.

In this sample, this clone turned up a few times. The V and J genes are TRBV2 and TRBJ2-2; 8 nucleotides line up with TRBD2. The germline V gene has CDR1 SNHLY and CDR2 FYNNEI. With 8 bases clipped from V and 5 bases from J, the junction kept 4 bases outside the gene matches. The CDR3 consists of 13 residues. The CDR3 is CASVAGMTGELFF. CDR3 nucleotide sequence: TGTGCCAGCGTAGCGGGAATGACCGGGGAGCTGTTTTTT.

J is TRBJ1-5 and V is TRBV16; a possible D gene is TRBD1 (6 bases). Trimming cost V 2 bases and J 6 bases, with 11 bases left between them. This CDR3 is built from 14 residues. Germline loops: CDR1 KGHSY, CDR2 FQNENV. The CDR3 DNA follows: TGTGCCAGCAGCCAAGAACAGGGAACTCAGCCCCAGCATTTT. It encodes CASSQEQGTQPQHF.

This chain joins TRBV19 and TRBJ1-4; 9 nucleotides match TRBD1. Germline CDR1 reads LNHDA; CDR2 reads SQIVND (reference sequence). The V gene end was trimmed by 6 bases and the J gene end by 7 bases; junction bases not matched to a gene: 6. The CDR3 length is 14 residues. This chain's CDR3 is CASSETGGFEKLFF. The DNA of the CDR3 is TGTGCCAGTAGCGAGACAGGGGGATTTGAAAAACTGTTTTTT.

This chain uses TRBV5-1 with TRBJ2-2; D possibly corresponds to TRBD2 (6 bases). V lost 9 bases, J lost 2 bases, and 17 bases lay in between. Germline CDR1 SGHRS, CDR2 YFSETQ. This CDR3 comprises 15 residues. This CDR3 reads CATGVGAGNTGELFF. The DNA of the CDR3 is TGCGCCACGGGAGTAGGAGCTGGAAACACCGGGGAGCTGTTTTTT.